This T cell receptor (beta chain) is drawn from a study of OX40 agonist ivuxolimab in advanced cancers. As for the study in general: Partial responses were achieved by three patients: one hepatocellular carcinoma, two cutaneous melanoma.

V lost 1 base to trimming and J lost 8 bases; unmatched junction nucleotides: 5. The CDR3 has 15 amino acids. Germline V gives CDR1 SGHTA, CDR2 FQGNSA. Sequenced by immunoSEQ multiplex PCR; TCRdb stores in-frame clones only, minus some. Here the sample spans almost 80,000 clones, roughly 81% being singletons. This sample comprised CD4+ or CD8+ T cells sorted from blood, obtained in a trial of the OX40 agonist ivuxolimab. The receptor was isolated from an adult with an advanced solid tumor such as melanoma, head and neck, liver or kidney cancer. The chain has TRBV7-2 and TRBJ1-2; 12 bases are a match to TRBD1. This CDR3 is CASSLVGQGAGGYTF. CDR3 bases: TGTGCCAGCAGCTTAGTGGGACAGGGGGCTGGGGGCTACACCTTC.